The next 12 T cell receptor beta chains were all read from a single sample in a study of T cell repertoires in cytomegalovirus infection. TCRdb reanalysed the reads using MiXCR and keeps one entry per CDR3 protein. The sample lists 740,000 or so distinct CDR3 sequences; about a third were seen once. Sequenced: PBMCs. The receptor set was obtained from a human donor in good health (CMV status not recorded). Some clones in this sample may be carry-over from other donors' samples.

This clonotype was recorded a few times. V gene TRBV28 combines with J gene TRBJ2-7; 7 bases line up with TRBD1. With V trimmed by 4 bases and J by 3 bases, 3 bases remained unmatched. Germline V lookup: CDR1 MDHEN, CDR2 SYDVKM. The CDR3 spans 13 residues. CDR3 bases: TGTGCCAGCAGTTCGACAGGGTTCTACGAGCAGTACTTC. This encodes CASSSTGFYEQYF.

This rearrangement joins TRBV27 to TRBJ1-4, with 7 bases fitting TRBD1. The CDR3 sequence is 17 residues long. Germline-derived CDR1 and CDR2 are MNHEY and SMNVEV (reference sequence). V was clipped by 7 bases and J by 3 bases; unmatched bases: 14. CDR3 residues: CASKVGQAKLPNEKLFF. In DNA, the CDR3 is TGTGCCAGCAAGGTCGGACAGGCAAAGTTACCTAATGAAAAACTGTTTTTT.

Only a few counts were recorded for this clonotype. V is TRBV28 and J is TRBJ1-5; the D gene is possibly TRBD1 (5 bases). The CDR3 length is 13 residues. The V end lost 7 bases, the J end lost 7 bases, and 14 bases lay between the germline ends. Looked up from germline, CDR1 is MDHEN and CDR2 is SYDVKM. CDR3 nucleotides: TGTGCCAGCAACCTAGCGGGGGTCCAGCCCCAGCATTTT. This translates into CASNLAGVQPQHF.

This clonotype was seen at least ten times. V gene TRBV7-9 combines with J gene TRBJ2-5, with 9 bases aligning to TRBD1. The CDR3 is 16 residues long. Germline V CDR1 and CDR2: SEHNR, FQNEAQ (reference sequence). J lost 5 bases, V lost 4 bases, and 11 bases had no gene match. In nucleotides, the CDR3 is TGTGCCAGCAGCTCCCGGGACAGGGAAGGGTTGGAGACCCAGTACTTC. Protein sequence: CASSSRDREGLETQYF.

Comment on this clonotype: A read error may produce the germline difference seen at one junction end. The chain employs TRBV5-5 and TRBJ2-7; TRBD1 matches at 10 bases. The CDR3 is made up of 14 amino acids. CDR1 SGHKS and CDR2 YYEKEE come from the germline V gene (reference sequence). The CDR3 reads CASILGQGSYEQYF. The CDR3 DNA reads TGTGCCAGCATCTTGGGACAGGGGTCCTACGAGCAGTACTTC.

CDR3 sequence: CASSTPGATNEKLFF. The CDR3 coding sequence is TGTGCCAGCAGTACTCCAGGAGCAACTAATGAAAAACTGTTTTTT. The rearrangement links TRBV28 to TRBJ1-4, with D unclear. The CDR3 totals 15 residues. Germline CDR1 reads MDHEN; CDR2 reads SYDVKM. The germline V and J ends were trimmed by 5 bases and 0 bases, with 10 bases remaining between them.

The chain uses TRBV6-6 and TRBJ2-1; TRBD2 is a possible D gene (5 bases). The germline V gene has CDR1 MNHNY and CDR2 SVGAGI (reference sequence). V lost 5 bases and J lost 7, with 12 bases in between. CDR3 size: 13 residues. The CDR3 protein is CASSPLVSNEQFF. The CDR3 nucleotides are TGTGCCAGCAGTCCACTAGTGAGTAATGAGCAGTTCTTC.

The chain employs TRBV27 and TRBJ1-2; D remains unclear. Germline V lookup: CDR1 MNHEY, CDR2 SMNVEV (reference sequence). The CDR3 has 14 amino acids. The V gene lost 6 bases and the J gene lost 4 bases, with 15 bases spanning the gap. CDR3 sequence reads: CASSRTAAGYGYTF. The CDR3 DNA reads as TGTGCCAGCAGCCGGACGGCCGCGGGCTATGGCTACACCTTC.

This clonotype was observed a handful of times. This chain joins TRBV28 and TRBJ2-7; 7 bases fit TRBD1. Germline V CDR1 and CDR2: MDHEN, SYDVKM. The CDR3 runs to 14 residues. V dropped 5 bases and J dropped 5; count of bases not matched to a gene: 9. CDR3 nucleotide sequence: TGTGCCAGCAGTCCCTCGACAGGGATCCACGAGCAGTACTTC. Translated: CASSPSTGIHEQYF. Full variable domain (rest looked up from reference TRBV28 and TRBJ2-7): DVKVTQSSRYLVKRTGEKVFLECVQDMDHENMFWYRQDPGLGLRLIYFSYDVKMKEKGDIPEGYSVSREKKERFSLILESASTNQTSMYLCASSPSTGIHEQYFGPGTRLTVT.

This chain joins TRBV19 and TRBJ1-5; D possibly corresponds to TRBD1 (5 bases). Germline lookup yields CDR1 LNHDA and CDR2 SQIVND (reference sequence). The length of the CDR3 is 16 residues. V was shortened by 10 bases and J by 0 bases, with 19 bases between the two germline ends. The CDR3 region has the DNA TGTGCCACAAATGATAGGGGAACCTATAGCAATCAGCCCCAGCATTTT. Translated: CATNDRGTYSNQPQHF. The complete variable domain, with remaining parts taken from reference TRBV19 and TRBJ1-5, reads DGGITQSPKYLFRKEGQNVTLSCEQNLNHDAMYWYRQDPGQGLRLIYYSQIVNDFQKGDIAEGYSVSREKKESFPLTVTSAQKNPTAFYLCATNDRGTYSNQPQHFGDGTRLSIL.

The chain links TRBV19 to TRBJ1-5; tentative D call: TRBD1 (6 bases). This CDR3 comprises 15 residues. The V gene's germline CDR1 is LNHDA and CDR2 SQIVND (reference sequence). Deletions cut 10 bases from V and 1 base from J, with 17 bases between. As DNA, the CDR3 is TGTGCCACCCTTATACGGGGGGGCAGCAATCAGCCCCAGCATTTT. It specifies CATLIRGGSNQPQHF.

This clonotype was counted between two and nine times. This chain joins TRBV7-2 and TRBJ2-7; D gene unclear. The CDR3 covers 13 residues. Trimming shortened V by 1 base and J by 3 bases, and 7 bases separated the two germline ends. From germline, CDR1 is SGHTA and CDR2 FQGNSA. The CDR3 DNA reads as TGTGCCAGCAGCTTAGAGAAACTCTACGAGCAGTACTTC. Its translation is CASSLEKLYEQYF.